These 5 T cell receptor beta chains originate from one sample sequenced in a study of blood T cell repertoires in COVID-19. The assay was immunoSEQ multiplex PCR, and TCRdb's table has in-frame clones only and misses some. The data hold fewer than 300,000 clones, with about 90% observed a single time. Material for sequencing was peripheral blood. Source of these receptors: a woman in her forties or fifties with acute or convalescent COVID-19.

The rearrangement uses TRBV11-1 and TRBJ2-1, with TRBD2 identical over 7 bases. The germline V gene has CDR1 SGHAT and CDR2 FQDESV (reference sequence). Losses at the gene ends were 1 base for V and 4 bases for J; bases not matched to a gene: 7. The CDR3 is made up of 16 amino acids. The CDR3 DNA follows: TGTGCCAGCAGCTTAGGGTGGCGGGAGTTATACAATGAGCAGTTCTTC. Its translation: CASSLGWRELYNEQFF.

V is TRBV20-1 and J is TRBJ2-5; D call uncertain. Germline V gene data show CDR1 as DFQATT and CDR2 as SNEGSKA (reference sequence). This CDR3 region has 11 residues. Deletions cut 4 bases from V and 0 bases from J, with 3 bases between. The CDR3 DNA reads TGCAGTGCTATTAACCAAGAGACCCAGTACTTC. Amino acids: CSAINQETQYF.

The chain is built from TRBV29-1 and TRBJ1-5; tentative D call: TRBD1 (6 bases). CDR3 length equals 13 residues. Trimming removed 7 bases from V and 6 bases from J, with 16 bases in between. Germline CDR1 is SQVTM and CDR2 is ANQGSEA. Written as DNA, the CDR3 is TGCAGCGCTAGACGGGGGGCGGGTCAGCCCCAGCATTTT. Translating it yields CSARRGAGQPQHF.

This clone occurred once. The chain uses TRBV6-5 and TRBJ1-4, with 9 positions matching TRBD1. Unmatched junction bases numbered 6, after V lost 6 bases and J lost 4 bases. The CDR3 totals 15 residues. Germline CDR1 and CDR2: MNHEY and SVGAGI. CDR3 sequence (DNA): TGTGCCAGCAGCCTACTGACAGGGGGTAATGAAAAACTGTTTTTT. It translates to CASSLLTGGNEKLFF.

The V gene is TRBV19, the J gene TRBJ1-1, with D unresolved. CDR3 length: 13 amino acids. V lost 5 bases and J 0 bases, leaving 7 bases between the germline ends. Germline V CDR1 and CDR2: LNHDA, SQIVND (reference sequence). CDR3 DNA sequence: TGTGCCAGTAGTCCGGGGTTGAACACTGAAGCTTTCTTT. Its translation: CASSPGLNTEAFF.